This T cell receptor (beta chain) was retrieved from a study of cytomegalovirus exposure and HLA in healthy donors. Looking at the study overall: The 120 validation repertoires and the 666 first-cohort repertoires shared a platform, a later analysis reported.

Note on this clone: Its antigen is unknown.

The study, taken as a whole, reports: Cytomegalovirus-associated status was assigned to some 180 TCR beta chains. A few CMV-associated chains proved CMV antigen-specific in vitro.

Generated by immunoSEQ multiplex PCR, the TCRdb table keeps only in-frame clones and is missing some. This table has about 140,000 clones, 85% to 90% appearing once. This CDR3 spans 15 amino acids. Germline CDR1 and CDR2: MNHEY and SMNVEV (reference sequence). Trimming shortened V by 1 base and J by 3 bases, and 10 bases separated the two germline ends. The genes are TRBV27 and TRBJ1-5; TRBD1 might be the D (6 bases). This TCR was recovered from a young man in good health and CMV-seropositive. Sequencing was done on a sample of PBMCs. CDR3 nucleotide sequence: TGTGCCAGCAGTTTATTCAGGGGACCCAATCAGCCCCAGCATTTT. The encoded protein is CASSLFRGPNQPQHF.